These 19 T cell receptor beta chains were all obtained from the same sample, sequenced in a study of T-cell reconstitution after alpha-beta-depleted transplantation in children. The library targeted TCRbeta and was prepared with unique molecular identifiers. TCRdb passed the PCR reads through MiXCR, listing each CDR3 protein once. The top ten clones hold 11% to 15% of a sample with under 750,000 distinct CDR3 sequences, roughly 24% of them seen once. The sample in question was PBMCs, mostly from graft donor cells, obtained 360 days after TCRalphabeta/CD19-depleted stem cell transplant. The receptors stem from a boy under two years old who had a stem cell transplant for acute myeloid leukemia, so the T cells may come from the graft donor.

The V call is TRBV6-1, the J call TRBJ2-5; 7 bases match TRBD2. Per germline, CDR1 MNHNS and CDR2 SASEGT. Germline trimming cut 6 bases from V and 9 bases from J; bases unmatched to any gene: 16. The CDR3 runs to 15 residues. CDR3 coding DNA: TGTGCCAGCAGACCCCCAGCGGGGCCCCCCGGGGCCCAGTACTTC. Its translation is CASRPPAGPPGAQYF.

V usage is TRBV12-5 and J usage is TRBJ2-2, with a weak D call TRBD1 (6 bases). Trimming stripped 2 bases from V and 2 bases from J, with 9 bases between. CDR1 and CDR2 (germline): LGHNT, FRNRAP. The CDR3 covers 15 residues. Here the CDR3 reads CASGLSGHNTGELFF. CDR3 sequence (DNA): TGTGCTAGTGGTTTGTCGGGACACAACACCGGGGAGCTGTTTTTT.

The V call is TRBV11-2, the J call TRBJ2-3, with 8 bases matching TRBD2. This CDR3 spans 17 amino acids. Germline V CDR1 and CDR2: SGHAT, FQNNGV. The J segment lost 1 base and the V segment lost 0 bases, leaving 6 bases of the junction unmatched. The CDR3, as DNA: TGTGCCAGCAGCTTAGATGTTTTGCGGGGGGGCACAGATACGCAGTATTTT. Protein product: CASSLDVLRGGTDTQYF.

This clonotype was seen a handful of times. The CDR3 sequence: CSAREGTLSSYNEQFF. CDR3 nucleotide sequence: TGCAGTGCTAGAGAGGGGACTCTTAGCTCCTACAATGAGCAGTTCTTC. This chain joins TRBV20-1 and TRBJ2-1, with a tentative D call TRBD2 (6 bases). Germline values: CDR1 DFQATT, CDR2 SNEGSKA (reference sequence). Trimming removed 0 bases from V and 0 bases from J, with 12 bases in between. This CDR3 has 16 residues.

The V gene is TRBV11-2, the J gene TRBJ2-5; no definite D call. The V gene's germline CDR1 is SGHAT and CDR2 FQNNGV. The V end was cut by 5 bases, the J end by 2 bases, with 15 bases between. The CDR3 consists of 15 residues. Here the CDR3 reads CASSPSTTAQETQYF. The CDR3 coding sequence is TGTGCCAGCAGCCCCAGCACGACTGCGCAAGAGACCCAGTACTTC. Full variable domain (remainder filled in from reference TRBV11-2 and TRBJ2-5): EAGVAQSPRYKIIEKRQSVAFWCNPISGHATLYWYQQILGQGPKLLIQFQNNGVVDDSQLPKDRFSAERLKGVDSTLKIQPAKLEDSAVYLCASSPSTTAQETQYFGPGTRLLVL.

V gene TRBV5-1 combines with J gene TRBJ1-1, with D perhaps TRBD1 (5 bases). Looked up from germline, CDR1 is SGHRS and CDR2 is YFSETQ. The CDR3 sequence is 16 residues long. The V and J ends lost 2 bases and 1 base respectively, with 15 bases between them. CDR3 coding DNA: TGCGCCAGCAGCTTCTCCTGGGGACTGCAGAACACTGAAGCTTTCTTT. Protein product: CASSFSWGLQNTEAFF.

The table lists this clonotype with many counts. This chain connects TRBV7-9 to TRBJ1-3, with D possibly being TRBD1 (5 bases). Germline V gives CDR1 SEHNR, CDR2 FQNEAQ (reference sequence). The germline V and J ends were trimmed by 1 base and 0 bases, with 10 bases remaining between them. The CDR3 is 16 residues long. The CDR3 DNA is TGTGCCAGCAGCTTAGAGGGACCCTCCTCTGGAAACACCATATATTTT. This translates into CASSLEGPSSGNTIYF.

This clonotype was observed a few times. The chain carries TRBV12-3 or TRBV12-4 and TRBJ1-2; TRBD1 is a possible D gene (5 bases). Deletions cut 4 bases from V and 0 bases from J, with 18 bases between. This CDR3 contains 17 residues. In DNA form, the CDR3 reads TGTGCCAGCAGTTCTACGAGGGGCGGGGGTGCTAACTATGGCTACACCTTC. This gives the protein CASSSTRGGGANYGYTF.

This clonotype has more than one count but fewer than ten. The chain uses TRBV5-1 and TRBJ2-1; possibly TRBD2 for D (5 bases). CDR1 and CDR2 from the germline V gene are SGHRS and YFSETQ. This CDR3 contains 15 residues. V lost 0 bases and J 8 bases, leaving 15 bases between the germline ends. The CDR3 DNA reads TGCGCCAGCAGCTTGGGAGGGTTACCGGGCCATGAGCAGTTCTTC. Residues: CASSLGGLPGHEQFF.

In nucleotides, the CDR3 is TGCGCCAGCAGCTTCATGGGACAGAGCACAGATACGCAGTATTTT. Its translation: CASSFMGQSTDTQYF. The rearrangement uses TRBV5-1 and TRBJ2-3, with TRBD1 identical over 7 bases. V lost 2 bases to trimming and J lost 0 bases; unmatched junction nucleotides: 3. CDR3 size: 15 residues. The germline gives CDR1 SGHRS, CDR2 YFSETQ. The entire variable domain, with the rest obtained from reference TRBV5-1 and TRBJ2-3, is as follows: KAGVTQTPRYLIKTRGQQVTLSCSPISGHRSVSWYQQTPGQGLQFLFEYFSETQRNKGNFPGRFSGRQFSNSRSEMNVSTLELGDSALYLCASSFMGQSTDTQYFGPGTRLTVL.

The chain has TRBV20-1 and TRBJ2-2; D is unclear. Germline CDR1 DFQATT, CDR2 SNEGSKA (reference sequence). Deletions cut 2 bases from V and 2 bases from J, with 15 bases between. The CDR3 contains 16 residues. The CDR3 sequence is CSARYGSGFNTGELFF. DNA of the CDR3: TGCAGTGCTAGATACGGGTCCGGATTCAACACCGGGGAGCTGTTTTTT.

This clonotype has at least ten counts. J is TRBJ2-1 and V is TRBV14, with D hard to call. The CDR3 extends over 12 amino acids. Germline lookup yields CDR1 SGHDN and CDR2 FVKESK. V was clipped by 1 base and J by 8 bases, with 6 bases between them. The CDR3 nucleotides read TGTGCCAGCAGCCAAGTAGTCGATGAGCAGTTCTTC. As protein: CASSQVVDEQFF.

This clonotype was observed a handful of times. The genes are TRBV20-1 and TRBJ2-3, with D maybe TRBD2 (7 bases). The V gene's germline CDR1 is DFQATT and CDR2 SNEGSKA (reference sequence). Trimming cost V 2 bases and J 7 bases, with 13 bases left between them. The CDR3 extends over 13 amino acids. The CDR3 loop reads CSARRGAWNTQYF. CDR3 DNA: TGCAGTGCTAGACGGGGGGCATGGAATACGCAGTATTTT.

Note on this clonotype: This may be a read error: a much more frequent sequence differs by one nucleotide. The chain combines TRBV24-1 with TRBJ2-4, with TRBD1 as a possible D gene (6 bases). CDR1 is KGHDR, CDR2 SFDVKD, per germline. Between the trimmed V and J ends, which lost 4 bases and 9 bases, there was a span of 18 bases. The CDR3 is made up of 15 amino acids. CDR3 nucleotides: TGTGCCACCAGTGACCTCCGGGGCAGGGGAGTCATTCAGTACTTC. Residues: CATSDLRGRGVIQYF.

The rearrangement uses TRBV24-1 and TRBJ2-2; D is possibly TRBD1 (5 bases). CDR1 and CDR2 from the germline V gene are KGHDR and SFDVKD. CDR3 length: 16 amino acids. Trimming pared 4 bases from V and 1 base from J, leaving 12 bases between. CDR3 loop: CATSEPDSLNTGELFF. The CDR3 DNA sequence: TGTGCCACCAGTGAACCCGACAGCCTGAACACCGGGGAGCTGTTTTTT.

V gene TRBV4-1 combines with J gene TRBJ2-1; D is possibly TRBD1 or TRBD2 (6 bases each). Looked up from germline, CDR1 is MGHRA and CDR2 is YSYEKL. This CDR3 spans 15 amino acids. The V end was cut by 1 base, the J end by 11 bases, with 18 bases between. Here the CDR3 reads CASSQVPPPGAQQFF. CDR3 nucleotides: TGCGCCAGCAGCCAAGTCCCGCCACCGGGGGCCCAGCAGTTCTTC.

The chain couples TRBV29-1 to TRBJ2-1; the match to TRBD2 covers 14 bases. V was pared by 4 bases and J by 11 bases, with 13 bases of the junction left unmatched. Germline V gene data show CDR1 as SQVTM and CDR2 as ANQGSEA. This CDR3 region has 16 residues. DNA of the CDR3: TGCAGCGTTGGTAATAGGACTAGCGGGGGGCCCCTTCAGCAGTTCTTC. Encoded protein: CSVGNRTSGGPLQQFF.

This clonotype was counted only a few times. V and J are TRBV20-1 and TRBJ1-5, with D tentatively TRBD1 (5 bases). Deletions cut 6 bases from V and 0 bases from J, with 15 bases between. From germline, CDR1 is DFQATT and CDR2 SNEGSKA (reference sequence). This CDR3 comprises 15 residues. CDR3 coding DNA: TGCAGTGCAAGCACCGACAGACATAGCAATCAGCCCCAGCATTTT. Translation: CSASTDRHSNQPQHF.

This clonotype was counted only a few times. The J gene is TRBJ2-1, the V gene TRBV12-3 or TRBV12-4, with D possibly matching TRBD1 (6 bases). The CDR3 runs to 13 residues. V lost 5 bases, J lost 9 bases, and 14 bases lay in between. CDR3 sequence reads: CASSLWTASEQFF. The CDR3 DNA is TGTGCCAGCAGTCTGTGGACAGCCTCTGAGCAGTTCTTC.